This T cell receptor (beta chain) was profiled in a study of regulatory T cells in long-lasting Graves disease. About the research overall: Antithyroid drugs had been taken by newly diagnosed Graves' patients for under 3 months.

As for time point: newly diagnosed GD, antithyroid drugs for less than 3 months. PBMC-derived RNA was used for the TCR library. According to the study, TCR beta libraries were built with iRepertoire HTBI primers and CDR3-region Arm-PCR. Original handling: Samples collectively showed 60 to 75 TRBV and approximately 14 TRBJ segments. TCRdb itself ran the multiplex PCR reads through MiXCR, one entry per CDR3 protein. These V and J calls are TCRdb output, not the study's own analysis. The profile covers almost 450,000 distinct CDR3 sequences, with about a sixth appearing a single time and approximately 12% taken by the ten largest. The study, taken as a whole, reports: Newly diagnosed disease favored TRBV20-1 and TRBJ2-1 over persistent disease.

This clonotype was counted a few times. The antigen is not known. The CDR3 has 15 amino acids. Trimming removed 6 bases at V and 0 bases at J, with 13 bases between. CDR1 is LNHDA and CDR2 is SQIVND in the germline V gene (reference sequence). The sample was also linked to a second study, of T cells in Graves' hyperthyroidism and ophthalmopathy.

The chain is built from TRBV19 and TRBJ2-3, with D tentatively TRBD1 (5 bases). Source: peripheral blood mononuclear cells (PBMCs), taken at new diagnosis, from a patient treated with antithyroid drugs. The receptor was isolated from a woman aged 25 to 39 with Graves disease. Here the CDR3 reads CASRDQTASTDTQYF. The CDR3 DNA follows: TGTGCCAGTAGGGACCAGACAGCTAGCACAGATACGCAGTATTTT.